These T cell receptor beta chains were read from a single sample in a study of blood T cells in healthy people across ages. TCRdb itself ran the 5' RACE reads through MiXCR, one entry per CDR3 protein. The repertoire holds approximately 2,000,000 distinct CDR3 sequences, with more than 35% as singletons. The sample taken for sequencing was blood. These receptors all come from a human donor in good health. CDR3s leave out the opening cysteine and the closing phenylalanine or tryptophan.

j_call cdr3_length v_call cdr3_aa
TRBJ1-1 11 TRBV11-3 ASVLGGGTEAF
TRBJ1-2 9 TRBV29-1 SVAYRAGYT
TRBJ2-3 12 TRBV6-1 ASSATHSTDTQY
TRBJ2-7 11 TRBV6-1 ASSDGLSYEQY
TRBJ2-1 12 TRBV20-1 SAPRQSPASEQF
TRBJ2-1 14 TRBV28 ASSPNPGQLYNEQF
TRBJ1-6 13 TRBV4-2 ASSQGVMRNSPLH
TRBJ1-1 11 TRBV19 ASRLWGGTEAF
TRBJ2-2 10 TRBV5-1 ASSLEGRELF
TRBJ2-1 15 TRBV3-1 ASSQVLTPETRNEQF
TRBJ2-7 11 TRBV6-5 ASRLGTNNEQY
TRBJ2-7 11 TRBV12-3/TRBV12-4 ASSLQFAYEQY
TRBJ2-1 15 TRBV11-1 ASSLVVRTSGGNEQF
TRBJ2-5 15 TRBV29-1 SVESYLTRGRSETQY
TRBJ1-2 12 TRBV6-2/TRBV6-3 ASRDPGTDYGYT
TRBJ2-5 12 TRBV20-1 SALSDRGSETQY
TRBJ2-3 11 TRBV6-1 ASSVGVADTQY
TRBJ2-7 11 TRBV5-1 ASREAGVYEQY
TRBJ1-4 14 TRBV12-3/TRBV12-4 ASSGGDAEWGEKLF
TRBJ2-3 14 TRBV9 ASSVGSDGVTDTQY
TRBJ2-3 15 TRBV7-2 ASSLTWSGGTTDTQY
TRBJ2-1 11 TRBV12-3/TRBV12-4 ASRDSPNNEQF
TRBJ2-3 12 TRBV7-8 ASSITSRGDTQY
TRBJ1-2 11 TRBV7-9 ASMGATGYGYT
TRBJ1-1 11 TRBV5-1 ASSRGGVNGAF
TRBJ1-5 11 TRBV29-1 SAGQEGSQPQH
TRBJ1-2 10 TRBV29-1 SAIQRDYGYT
TRBJ1-2 14 TRBV7-9 ASSFQDDPTGYGYT
TRBJ2-1 10 TRBV20-1 SAVQVINEQF
TRBJ1-1 15 TRBV7-3 ASSLTGGTSENTEAF